What follows are 21 T cell receptor beta chains derived from one specimen sequenced in a study of blood T cell repertoires in COVID-19. The table came from immunoSEQ multiplex PCR; TCRdb's copy has only in-frame clones and leaves some out. The sample consists of roughly 190,000 clones, more than 80% of them appearing once. Sample: peripheral blood. The receptors originated from an older woman with acute or convalescent COVID-19.

This chain connects TRBV30 to TRBJ2-5, with 7 bases aligning to TRBD1. CDR1 and CDR2 from the germline V gene are GTSNPN and SVGIG (reference sequence). V gave up 0 bases and J gave up 4 bases; unmatched junction bases: 5. The CDR3 has 14 residues. The CDR3 sequence is CAWSVSGTAETQYF. CDR3 nucleotides: TGTGCCTGGAGTGTCTCCGGGACAGCAGAGACCCAGTACTTC.

The CDR3 here is CASNKRGLTDTQYF. For the CDR3, the DNA is TGTGCCAGTAACAAGCGGGGGTTAACAGATACGCAGTATTTT. The chain combines TRBV19 with TRBJ2-3, with 8 bases matching TRBD2. After removal of 7 bases from V and 3 bases from J, the junction contained 6 bases not matched to a gene. The CDR3 loop spans 14 amino acids. Germline-derived CDR1 and CDR2 are LNHDA and SQIVND (reference sequence).

This chain links TRBV27 with TRBJ2-3; D gene ambiguous. CDR3 length: 13 amino acids. Between the trimmed V and J ends, which lost 6 bases and 4 bases, there was a span of 11 bases. Germline CDR1 reads MNHEY; CDR2 reads SMNVEV (reference sequence). CDR3 residues: CASRARGADTQYF. In DNA, the CDR3 is TGTGCCAGCAGAGCCAGAGGCGCAGATACGCAGTATTTT.

The chain uses TRBV19 and TRBJ1-5; a possible D gene is TRBD1 (5 bases). Between the trimmed V and J ends, which lost 3 bases and 7 bases, there was a span of 16 bases. Germline assignment: CDR1 LNHDA and CDR2 SQIVND (reference sequence). This CDR3 has 15 amino acids. The CDR3 spells CASSIGGRASQPQHF. CDR3 in DNA: TGTGCCAGTAGTATCGGCGGCAGGGCGAGCCAGCCCCAGCATTTT.

The CDR3 region has the DNA TGTGCCAGCAGGATTAGCGGATCGAACACCGGGGAGCTGTTTTTT. Translation gives CASRISGSNTGELFF. This chain connects TRBV6-5 to TRBJ2-2; weak D call: TRBD2 (6 bases). Germline V lookup: CDR1 MNHEY, CDR2 SVGAGI. This CDR3 is built from 15 residues. The V end was cut by 6 bases, the J end by 0 bases, with 11 bases between.

This chain connects TRBV19 to TRBJ2-1; 7 nucleotides match TRBD1. This CDR3 spans 14 amino acids. Germline V CDR1 and CDR2: LNHDA, SQIVND (reference sequence). After removal of 10 bases from V and 3 bases from J, the junction contained 9 bases not matched to a gene. The CDR3 reads CATAPGTVYNEQFF. The CDR3 DNA sequence: TGTGCCACCGCCCCCGGGACAGTCTACAATGAGCAGTTCTTC.

The chain has TRBV7-9 and TRBJ1-2; tentatively, D is TRBD1 (5 bases). Germline loops: CDR1 SEHNR, CDR2 FQNEAQ (reference sequence). This CDR3 has 14 amino acids. The V gene lost 5 bases and the J gene lost 4 bases, with 14 bases spanning the gap. CDR3 DNA sequence: TGTGCCAGCAGCCCGACGGGGGTAGTCTATGGCTACACCTTC. Encoded protein: CASSPTGVVYGYTF.

The chain joins TRBV19 to TRBJ2-7; tentative D call: TRBD1 (6 bases). This CDR3 contains 15 residues. Looked up from germline, CDR1 is LNHDA and CDR2 is SQIVND (reference sequence). V lost 8 bases, J lost 1 base, and 18 bases lay in between. The CDR3 sequence: CASGDPGTPSYEQYF. The CDR3 nucleotides are TGTGCCAGTGGGGACCCCGGGACACCTTCCTACGAGCAGTACTTC.

V usage is TRBV29-1 and J usage is TRBJ2-3; 10 bases align to TRBD2. CDR3 size: 15 residues. The junction had 15 bases not matched to a gene; V was cut back by 6 bases and J by 9 bases. The germline gives CDR1 SQVTM, CDR2 ANQGSEA. The CDR3 reads CSVTHGLAGEPTQYF. The CDR3 DNA reads as TGCAGCGTAACACACGGGCTAGCGGGAGAGCCGACGCAGTATTTT.

In the case of this clone: Sequence at one end of the junction differs from germline and may be a read error. The gene calls are TRBV11-3 and TRBJ2-2, with D perhaps TRBD2 (6 bases). Germline CDR1 reads SGHNT; CDR2 reads YENEEA. This CDR3 comprises 15 residues. CDR3 bases: TGTGCCAGCAGCCCCGGGACTGCGAACCCCGGGGAGCTGTTTTTT. The encoded protein is CASSPGTANPGELFF. Using reference TRBV11-3 and TRBJ2-2 for the parts outside the CDR3, the full variable domain is EAGVVQSPRYKIIEKKQPVAFWCNPISGHNTLYWYLQNLGQGPELLIRYENEEAVDDSQLPKDRFSAERLKGVDSTLKIQPAELGDSAVYLCASSPGTANPGELFFGEGSRLTVL.

Points on this clone: The sample has other DNA sequences that encode this CDR3 too. The chain is built from TRBV5-1 and TRBJ2-3, with 8 bases matching TRBD2. The CDR3 spans 14 residues. Trimming at V came to 0 bases and at J to 3 bases, leaving 0 bases not matched to a gene. In germline, CDR1 is SGHRS, CDR2 YFSETQ. CDR3 protein: CASSLASGTDTQYF. The CDR3, as DNA: TGCGCCAGCAGCTTGGCTAGCGGGACAGATACGCAGTATTTT.

This chain uses TRBV11-2 with TRBJ1-2, with D possibly being TRBD1 (6 bases). The germline V gene encodes CDR1 SGHAT and CDR2 FQNNGV. Trimming stripped 5 bases from V and 3 bases from J, with 10 bases between. CDR3 size: 13 residues. The CDR3 loop is CASSPSGDYGYTF. In DNA form, the CDR3 reads TGTGCCAGCAGCCCCTCAGGGGACTATGGCTACACCTTC.

The V and J genes are TRBV18 and TRBJ2-5; 7 bases align to TRBD2. Per the germline V gene, CDR1 is KGHSH and CDR2 is LQKENI. There are 17 residues in the CDR3. V shed 3 bases and J 0 bases; nucleotides not matched to a gene: 10. The CDR3 coding sequence is TGTGCCAGCTCACCGAATTTGGCTAGCGGAAACCAAGAGACCCAGTACTTC. Encoded protein: CASSPNLASGNQETQYF.

This rearrangement joins TRBV6-4 to TRBJ1-6; possible D gene TRBD1, 6 bases. CDR1 is MRHNA, CDR2 SNTAGT, per germline. Between the trimmed V and J ends, which lost 2 bases and 6 bases, there was a span of 8 bases. CDR3 length: 14 amino acids. CDR3: CASSDTGRNSPLHF. DNA of the CDR3: TGTGCCAGCAGTGACACAGGGCGTAATTCACCCCTCCACTTT.

The chain recombines TRBV6-2 or TRBV6-3 with TRBJ2-4, with D possibly being TRBD2 (6 bases). Trimming stripped 2 bases from V and 2 bases from J, with 13 bases between. Germline V gives CDR1 MNHEY, CDR2 SVGEGT. The CDR3 has 16 amino acids. The CDR3 DNA is TGTGCCAGCAGTTACCGGGGGAGTTGGACCAAAAACATTCAGTACTTC. It codes for CASSYRGSWTKNIQYF.

This clone was seen only once. The chain combines TRBV2 with TRBJ1-5; the D is unclear. V was pared by 6 bases and J by 2 bases, with 8 bases between. The CDR3 sequence is 13 residues long. From germline, CDR1 is SNHLY and CDR2 FYNNEI. CDR3: CASSWRGNQPQHF. CDR3 in DNA: TGTGCCAGCAGCTGGAGGGGCAATCAGCCCCAGCATTTT.

The table lists this clone with a few counts. This rearrangement joins TRBV2 to TRBJ2-5, with 7 bases that match TRBD1. This CDR3 comprises 13 residues. The germline V gene has CDR1 SNHLY and CDR2 FYNNEI. Germline trimming cut 6 bases from V and 3 bases from J; bases unmatched to any gene: 4. The CDR3 DNA reads as TGTGCCAGCAGCCTGACAGGGAAAGAGACCCAGTACTTC. This translates into CASSLTGKETQYF.

The V gene is TRBV5-5, the J gene TRBJ2-7; D remains unclear. V gave up 0 bases and J gave up 3 bases, with 13 bases separating them. Germline V CDR1 and CDR2: SGHKS, YYEKEE (reference sequence). The CDR3 has 15 residues. In DNA, the CDR3 is TGTGCCAGCAGCTTGGCCCCCCAGAGGAACTACGAGCAGTACTTC. It translates to CASSLAPQRNYEQYF.

This chain connects TRBV2 to TRBJ2-1, with D maybe TRBD2 (5 bases). The V gene lost 6 bases and the J gene lost 2 bases, with 8 bases spanning the gap. The CDR3 is 13 amino acids. CDR1 is SNHLY and CDR2 is FYNNEI in the germline V gene. The CDR3 DNA is TGTGCCAGCAGCGGGGTTCCCTACAATGAGCAGTTCTTC. Amino acids: CASSGVPYNEQFF.

V and J are TRBV7-3 and TRBJ2-1; possible D gene TRBD1, 6 bases. The V end was cut by 2 bases, the J end by 2 bases, with 13 bases between. Germline lookup yields CDR1 SGHTA and CDR2 FQGTGA. CDR3 size: 16 residues. CDR3 bases: TGTGCCAGCAGCTTAGGGGGCACGGTTGCCTACAATGAGCAGTTCTTC. This encodes CASSLGGTVAYNEQFF.

This clone was recorded once. The rearrangement links TRBV7-3 to TRBJ2-1; D possibly corresponds to TRBD2 (5 bases). Deletions cut 7 bases from V and 5 bases from J, with 12 bases between. The length of the CDR3 is 13 residues. The germline gives CDR1 SGHTA, CDR2 FQGTGA. The CDR3 DNA follows: TGTGCCAGCAAGGAGCAGCGGAACAATGAGCAGTTCTTC. Translation: CASKEQRNNEQFF.